Listed here are 28 T cell receptor beta chains from one sample, sequenced in a study of blood T cell repertoires in COVID-19. The repertoire was sequenced with immunoSEQ multiplex PCR; TCRdb's copy has only in-frame clones and lacks some. The repertoire holds 210,000 or so clones, with approximately 81% as singletons. Sequenced input: peripheral blood. These receptors came from a woman at least 80 years old with active or convalescent COVID-19.

This clone was seen only once. The J gene is TRBJ2-6, the V gene TRBV27, with D tentatively TRBD1 (5 bases). The length of the CDR3 is 12 residues. CDR1 and CDR2 (germline): MNHEY, SMNVEV (reference sequence). In DNA, the CDR3 is TGTGCTGCAGGGCCCGGGGCCAACGTCCTGACTTTC. Protein: CAAGPGANVLTF.

The V call is TRBV11-1, the J call TRBJ2-2; 7 nucleotides line up with TRBD1. J was trimmed by 6 bases and V by 7 bases; bases with no gene match: 8. Looked up from germline, CDR1 is SGHAT and CDR2 is FQDESV (reference sequence). This CDR3 is built from 14 residues. In DNA, the CDR3 is TGTGCCAGCACCCTCCAGGGGGTAGCCGGGGAGCTGTTTTTT. Its protein is CASTLQGVAGELFF.

The chain recombines TRBV3-1 (or the pseudogene TRBV3-2) with TRBJ1-3, with D uncertain. Germline-derived CDR1 and CDR2 are LGHDT and YNNKEL (reference sequence). The CDR3 extends over 12 amino acids. V dropped 4 bases and J dropped 4 bases, with 5 bases sitting between them. CDR3 sequence: CASSLQGNTIYF. CDR3 DNA: TGTGCCAGCAGCCTCCAAGGAAACACCATATATTTT.

To note about this clone: Other DNA sequences of this sample code for an identical CDR3. The chain carries TRBV9 and TRBJ1-5; no clear D gene. Germline CDR1 and CDR2: SGDLS and YYNGEE. V lost 3 bases and J lost 0, with 7 bases in between. This CDR3 is 14 amino acids long. The CDR3 coding sequence is TGTGCCAGCAGCGCAACAGATAGCAATCAGCCCCAGCATTTT. Translating it yields CASSATDSNQPQHF.

The J gene is TRBJ2-5, the V gene TRBV2; 10 nucleotides agree with TRBD2. The CDR3 contains 15 residues. The germline CDR1 and CDR2 sequences are SNHLY and FYNNEI. J lost 2 bases, V lost 3 bases, and 3 bases had no gene match. The CDR3 coding sequence is TGTGCCAGCAGTGATAGCGGGGGGTTTCAAGAGACCCAGTACTTC. Translated, it gives CASSDSGGFQETQYF.

This clone was counted only a few times. The V and J genes are TRBV6-2 or TRBV6-3 and TRBJ1-5; D is ambiguous. The CDR3 has 14 amino acids. Trimming cost V 1 base and J 6 bases, with 10 bases left between them. Germline CDR1 reads MNHEY; CDR2 reads SVGEGT. In DNA form, the CDR3 reads TGTGCCAGCAGTTACTTCTTAGGGAGTCAGCCCCAGCATTTT. Encoded protein: CASSYFLGSQPQHF.

The chain recombines TRBV30 with TRBJ1-1, with 7 nucleotides matching TRBD1. Germline CDR1 GTSNPN, CDR2 SVGIG (reference sequence). The V and J ends lost 5 bases and 1 base, in that order; junction bases with no gene match: 4. The CDR3 totals 13 residues. CDR3 amino acids: CAWADRANTEAFF. Here the CDR3 DNA reads TGTGCCTGGGCTGACAGGGCGAACACTGAAGCTTTCTTT.

In its sample, this clone was seen once. The CDR3 DNA follows: TGTGCCAGCAGCGTCCCTAGCGGCCTAAGCACAGATACGCAGTATTTT. This encodes CASSVPSGLSTDTQYF. The chain employs TRBV9 and TRBJ2-3, with 7 bases aligning to TRBD2. The V gene's germline CDR1 is SGDLS and CDR2 YYNGEE. V dropped 2 bases and J dropped 0; count of bases not matched to a gene: 6. This CDR3 is 16 amino acids long.

V and J are TRBV7-2 and TRBJ2-3; possibly TRBD1 for D (6 bases). V gave up 1 base and J gave up 7 bases, with 18 bases separating them. Looked up from germline, CDR1 is SGHTA and CDR2 is FQGNSA. The CDR3 runs to 16 residues. The CDR3 region is CASSLGVALGGNTQYF. CDR3 nucleotides: TGTGCCAGCAGCTTAGGTGTAGCCCTAGGGGGAAATACGCAGTATTTT.

The chain has TRBV9 and TRBJ2-7; TRBD2 agrees at 8 bases. The CDR3 consists of 15 residues. Germline V CDR1 and CDR2: SGDLS, YYNGEE. Trimming cost V 8 bases and J 3 bases; bases outside gene matches: 13. The CDR3 DNA reads TGTGCCAGTGTCGGGGGGGAAATTCACTTCTACGAGCAGTACTTC. The encoded protein is CASVGGEIHFYEQYF. Drawing the rest from reference TRBV9 and TRBJ2-7, the complete variable domain is DSGVTQTPKHLITATGQRVTLRCSPRSGDLSVYWYQQSLDQGLQFLIQYYNGEERAKGNILERFSAQQFPDLHSELNLSSLELGDSALYFCASVGGEIHFYEQYFGPGTRLTVT.

The chain couples TRBV27 to TRBJ1-2; D is possibly TRBD1 (5 bases). The CDR3 spans 13 residues. With 9 bases removed from V and 3 bases from J, the gap between germline ends came to 14 bases. In germline, CDR1 is MNHEY, CDR2 SMNVEV (reference sequence). CDR3 residues: CASRGQFHYGYTF. DNA for the CDR3: TGTGCCAGTAGAGGACAATTCCACTATGGCTACACCTTC.

V and J are TRBV5-1 and TRBJ2-1; 10 bases line up with TRBD1. The V and J ends lost 0 bases and 5 bases, in that order; junction bases with no gene match: 5. Germline V gene sequence: CDR1 SGHRS, CDR2 YFSETQ. CDR3 length: 16 residues. In nucleotides, the CDR3 is TGCGCCAGCAGCTTGGGGGACAGGGGAGCAAACAATGAGCAGTTCTTC. It encodes CASSLGDRGANNEQFF.

As regards this clone: Within the sample, other DNA sequences also encode this same CDR3. The chain has TRBV11-3 and TRBJ2-1; the D is unclear. The germline CDR1 and CDR2 sequences are SGHNT and YENEEA. This CDR3 is 11 amino acids long. V lost 5 bases, J lost 7 bases, and 6 bases lay in between. The CDR3 spells CASSEQNEQFF. The CDR3, as DNA: TGTGCCAGCAGCGAACAGAATGAGCAGTTCTTC.

This rearrangement joins TRBV4-1 to TRBJ2-7; no clear D gene. CDR1 MGHRA and CDR2 YSYEKL come from the germline V gene. V gave up 0 bases and J gave up 1 base, with 7 bases separating them. The CDR3 has 14 amino acids. In DNA form, the CDR3 reads TGCGCCAGCAGCCAAGATCCGGGTTCCTACGAGCAGTACTTC. Its protein product is CASSQDPGSYEQYF.

The J gene is TRBJ2-1, the V gene TRBV5-6, with 7 bases fitting TRBD2. The V and J ends lost 1 base and 8 bases, in that order; junction bases with no gene match: 9. CDR3 size: 15 residues. Germline CDR1 is SGHDT and CDR2 is YYEEEE. CDR3 in DNA: TGTGCCAGCAGCTTGTATGGCGGGAGCGATTATGAGCAGTTCTTC. Amino acid sequence: CASSLYGGSDYEQFF.

V and J are TRBV30 and TRBJ1-5; 8 bases align to TRBD1. The germline V gene encodes CDR1 GTSNPN and CDR2 SVGIG (reference sequence). Trimming cost V 3 bases and J 0 bases; bases outside gene matches: 1. The CDR3 runs to 14 residues. This CDR3 is CAWRGQVSNQPQHF. CDR3 bases: TGTGCCTGGAGGGGACAGGTTAGCAATCAGCCCCAGCATTTT.

The chain has TRBV19 and TRBJ2-3; D perhaps matches TRBD1 (7 bases). CDR3 length: 16 amino acids. The ends were cut back, 8 bases at V and 5 bases at J, with 23 bases in the middle. CDR1 is LNHDA, CDR2 SQIVND, per germline (reference sequence). The CDR3 region is CASALRTGGGVDTQYF. DNA for the CDR3: TGTGCCAGTGCCCTACGGACAGGCGGCGGGGTAGATACGCAGTATTTT.

The V gene is TRBV7-9, the J gene TRBJ2-1, with a weak D call TRBD1 (6 bases). This CDR3 spans 13 amino acids. V was pared by 3 bases and J by 7 bases, with 10 bases between. Germline CDR1 SEHNR, CDR2 FQNEAQ (reference sequence). CDR3 region: CASSFAGANEQFF. In DNA form, the CDR3 reads TGTGCCAGCAGCTTCGCAGGGGCGAATGAGCAGTTCTTC.

This chain links TRBV5-1 with TRBJ2-7; perhaps TRBD2 as D (5 bases). Germline lookup yields CDR1 SGHRS and CDR2 YFSETQ. The CDR3 has 14 residues. Trimming took off 4 bases at V and 0 bases at J, with 11 bases between the two ends. CDR3 region: CASSLKDSSYEQYF. The CDR3 DNA follows: TGCGCCAGCAGCCTTAAGGACTCCTCCTACGAGCAGTACTTC.

The V gene is TRBV10-3, the J gene TRBJ1-2; D perhaps matches TRBD1 (6 bases). The germline V gene encodes CDR1 ENHRY and CDR2 SYGVKD. CDR3 size: 15 residues. Trimming left V 7 bases short and J 0 bases short, with 15 bases between. The CDR3 sequence: CAITLQGSANYGYTF. CDR3 sequence (DNA): TGTGCCATCACCCTCCAGGGGTCAGCTAACTATGGCTACACCTTC.

The chain has TRBV6-1 and TRBJ2-5, with D perhaps TRBD2 (6 bases). This CDR3 spans 14 amino acids. Deletions cut 0 bases from V and 5 bases from J, with 10 bases between. CDR1 and CDR2 (germline): MNHNS, SASEGT. The CDR3 sequence is CASSEAPGGETQYF. The CDR3 DNA follows: TGTGCCAGCAGTGAAGCCCCAGGAGGGGAGACCCAGTACTTC.

The rearrangement uses TRBV7-2 and TRBJ1-4; 8 bases are shared with TRBD1. CDR1 and CDR2 (germline): SGHTA, FQGNSA. J gave up 2 bases and V 5 bases, and 1 base lay outside the gene matches. The length of the CDR3 is 14 residues. CDR3 protein: CASSRTGTNEKLFF. The CDR3 coding sequence is TGTGCCAGCAGCCGGACAGGGACTAATGAAAAACTGTTTTTT.

In its sample, this clone was seen once. The rearrangement joins TRBV5-1 to TRBJ2-7, with a weak D call TRBD1 (6 bases). Trimming removed 0 bases from V and 2 bases from J, with 9 bases in between. CDR3 length equals 14 residues. Germline V gene lookup returns CDR1 SGHRS and CDR2 YFSETQ. The DNA of the CDR3 is TGCGCCAGCAGCTTGGAAGGGGGACCCTACGAGCAGTACTTC. It encodes CASSLEGGPYEQYF.

This chain joins TRBV3-1 (or the pseudogene TRBV3-2) and TRBJ2-1, with TRBD1 matching 7 bases. The CDR3 is 15 amino acids. Germline V lookup: CDR1 LGHDT, CDR2 YNNKEL (reference sequence). The trim removed 3 bases at V and 4 bases at J, leaving 6 bases unmatched. CDR3 sequence: CASSQTLGQYNEQFF. Here the CDR3 DNA reads TGTGCCAGCAGCCAGACCCTGGGACAGTACAATGAGCAGTTCTTC.

This chain joins TRBV2 and TRBJ1-2, with TRBD1 as a possible D gene (6 bases). The CDR3 consists of 12 residues. Trimming shortened V by 4 bases and J by 8 bases, and 11 bases separated the two germline ends. Per germline, CDR1 SNHLY and CDR2 FYNNEI. CDR3 region: CASSGTAEGYTF. The CDR3 DNA reads TGTGCCAGCAGTGGGACAGCGGAAGGCTACACCTTC.

Here the CDR3 reads CASSISAGSEKLFF. CDR3 nucleotides: TGTGCCAGTAGTATTTCGGCGGGGTCGGAAAAACTGTTTTTT. V usage is TRBV19 and J usage is TRBJ1-4, with unresolved D. V gave up 3 bases and J gave up 8 bases, with 13 bases separating them. Germline-derived CDR1 and CDR2 are LNHDA and SQIVND (reference sequence). The CDR3 consists of 14 residues.

The V call is TRBV29-1, the J call TRBJ1-1; D may be TRBD1 (5 bases). The germline V gene has CDR1 SQVTM and CDR2 ANQGSEA. The length of the CDR3 is 11 residues. The V end lost 5 bases, the J end lost 7 bases, and 11 bases lay between the germline ends. The CDR3 coding sequence is TGCAGCGTTCCAGGGCTGGTTGAAGCTTTCTTT. Its translation: CSVPGLVEAFF.

CDR3 loop: CASSPTAGGDEQFF. In DNA form, the CDR3 reads TGCGCCAGCAGCCCAACGGCAGGGGGTGATGAGCAGTTCTTC. V gene TRBV5-1 combines with J gene TRBJ2-1; 7 bases map to TRBD1. Germline values: CDR1 SGHRS, CDR2 YFSETQ. Trimming cost V 4 bases and J 8 bases; bases outside gene matches: 9. The CDR3 covers 14 residues.